This T cell receptor (beta chain) was sequenced for a study of shared clonotypes between healthy human individuals. Study results and limitations: With a handful of donors compared, roughly 5% of naive CD4 clonotypes were shared.

This clone has just a few counts. What it recognizes is unknown. Generated by immunoSEQ multiplex PCR, the TCRdb table keeps only in-frame clones and is missing some. The sample consists of approximately 1.1 million clones, 70% to 80% of them appearing once. The CDR3 spans 16 residues. V lost 0 bases and J lost 1, with 10 bases in between. Germline V gene lookup returns CDR1 SEHNR and CDR2 FQNEAQ (reference sequence). Sequenced sample: memory CD4+ T cells from PBMCs. Noted subset: CD45RA-negative fraction. The chain joins TRBV7-9 to TRBJ2-1; no clear D gene. This sequence originates from a young man in good health. Some clones in this sample may be carry-over from other donors' samples. CDR3 in amino acids: CASSLALASSYNEQFF. The CDR3 DNA reads as TGTGCCAGCAGCTTAGCGCTCGCTTCGTCCTACAATGAGCAGTTCTTC.